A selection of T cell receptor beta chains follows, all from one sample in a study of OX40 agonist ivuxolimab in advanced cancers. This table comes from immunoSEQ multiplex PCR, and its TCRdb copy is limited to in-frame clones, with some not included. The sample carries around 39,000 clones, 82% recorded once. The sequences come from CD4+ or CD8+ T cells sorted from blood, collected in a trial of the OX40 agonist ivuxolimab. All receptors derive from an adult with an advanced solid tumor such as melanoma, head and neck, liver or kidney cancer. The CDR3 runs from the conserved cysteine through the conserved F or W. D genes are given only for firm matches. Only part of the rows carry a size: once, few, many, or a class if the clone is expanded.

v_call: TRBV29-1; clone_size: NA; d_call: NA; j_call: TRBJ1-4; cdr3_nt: TGCAGCGTCGCTTACCAGGGAAACTACGGGAATGAAAAACTGTTTTTT; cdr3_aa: CSVAYQGNYGNEKLFF
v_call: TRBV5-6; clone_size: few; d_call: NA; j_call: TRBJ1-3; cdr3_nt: TGTGCCAGCCCGCTCTGGGGAAACACCATATATTTT; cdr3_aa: CASPLWGNTIYF
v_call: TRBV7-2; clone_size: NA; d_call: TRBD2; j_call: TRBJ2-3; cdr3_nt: TGTGCCAGCAGCCCTGGGGGACTAGCGGGGGTGGATACGCAGTATTTT; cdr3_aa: CASSPGGLAGVDTQYF
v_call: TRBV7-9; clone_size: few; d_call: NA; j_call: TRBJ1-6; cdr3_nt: TGTGCCAGCAGCGGGGGGCAGGGCTTCTATAATTCACCCCTCCACTTT; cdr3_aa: CASSGGQGFYNSPLHF
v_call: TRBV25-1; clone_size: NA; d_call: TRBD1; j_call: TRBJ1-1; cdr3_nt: TGTGCCAGCTCCCGGACAGGGAACACTGAAGCTTTCTTT; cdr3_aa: CASSRTGNTEAFF
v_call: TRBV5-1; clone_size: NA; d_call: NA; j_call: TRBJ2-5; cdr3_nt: TGCGCCAGCAGCTTGGGTACTCCACAAGAGACCCAGTACTTC; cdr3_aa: CASSLGTPQETQYF
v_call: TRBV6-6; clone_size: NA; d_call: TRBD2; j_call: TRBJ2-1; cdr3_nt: TGTGCCAGCAGAGTCAGCGGGGGGGCCGGAGAGCAGTTCTTC; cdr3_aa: CASRVSGGAGEQFF
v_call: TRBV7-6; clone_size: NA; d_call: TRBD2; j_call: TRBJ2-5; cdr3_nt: TGTGCCAGCAGCGGCCTAGGAGCGGGGCAAGAGACCCAGTACTTC; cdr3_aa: CASSGLGAGQETQYF
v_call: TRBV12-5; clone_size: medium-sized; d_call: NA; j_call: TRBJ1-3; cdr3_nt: TGTGCTAGTGCCACCGGTCTCGATGGAAACACCATATATTTT; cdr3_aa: CASATGLDGNTIYF
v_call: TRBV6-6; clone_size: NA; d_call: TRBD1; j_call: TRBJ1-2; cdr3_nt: TGTGCCAGCAGTTACGACGGGACAGGGCATGGTGGCTACACCTTC; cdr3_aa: CASSYDGTGHGGYTF
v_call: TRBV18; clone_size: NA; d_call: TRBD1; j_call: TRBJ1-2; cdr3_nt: TGTGCCAGCTCGCAGACAGGGACTAACTATGGCTACACCTTC; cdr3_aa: CASSQTGTNYGYTF
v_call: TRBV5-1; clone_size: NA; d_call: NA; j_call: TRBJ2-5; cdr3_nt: TGCGCCAGCAGCTTGGAGTCGCTGGGAGAGACCCAGTACTTC; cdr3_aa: CASSLESLGETQYF
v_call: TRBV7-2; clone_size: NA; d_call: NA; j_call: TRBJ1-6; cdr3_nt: TGTGCCAGCAGCTTAAGGCCCACAGGGAATGTGGGCAATTCACCCCTCCACTTT; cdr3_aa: CASSLRPTGNVGNSPLHF
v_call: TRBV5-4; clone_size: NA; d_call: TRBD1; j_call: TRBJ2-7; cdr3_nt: TGTGCCAGCAGCTTTCGACAGGGGGTGGGGGAGCAGTACTTC; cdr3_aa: CASSFRQGVGEQYF
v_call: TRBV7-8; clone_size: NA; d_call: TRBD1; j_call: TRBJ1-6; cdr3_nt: TGTGCCAGCAGCATAAACAGGGGAAGGTATAATTCACCCCTCCACTTT; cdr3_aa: CASSINRGRYNSPLHF
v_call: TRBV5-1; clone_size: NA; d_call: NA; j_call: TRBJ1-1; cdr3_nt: TGCGCCAGCAACAAGTGGTTAGGGGTTGGGAACACTGAAGCTTTCTTT; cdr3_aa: CASNKWLGVGNTEAFF
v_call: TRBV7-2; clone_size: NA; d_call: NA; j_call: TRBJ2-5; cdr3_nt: TGTGCCAGCAACTTAGATGGAGGGCCCCTCCAAGAGACCCAGTACTTC; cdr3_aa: CASNLDGGPLQETQYF
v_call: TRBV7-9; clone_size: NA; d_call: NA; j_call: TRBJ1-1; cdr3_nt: TGTGCCAGCAGCTTTGTGCAGAACACTGAAGCTTTCTTT; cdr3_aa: CASSFVQNTEAFF
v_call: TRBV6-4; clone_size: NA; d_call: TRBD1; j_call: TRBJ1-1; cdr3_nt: TGTGCCAGCAGTGACTCTAACAGGGGGGGCACTGAAGCTTTCTTT; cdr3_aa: CASSDSNRGGTEAFF
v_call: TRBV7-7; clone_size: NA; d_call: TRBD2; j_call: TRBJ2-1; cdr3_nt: TGTGCTAGCAGCTTGGGCGGGGGAACCTACAATGAGCAGTTCTTC; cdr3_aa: CASSLGGGTYNEQFF
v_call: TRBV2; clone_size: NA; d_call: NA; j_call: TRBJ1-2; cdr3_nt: TGTGCCACGGGTGGGGCGGCGTCCCGTGGCTATGGCTACGCCTTC; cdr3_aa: CATGGAASRGYGYAF
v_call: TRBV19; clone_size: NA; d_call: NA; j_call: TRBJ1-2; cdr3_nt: TGTGCCAGTAGTATAGTTGGGGGATCGGTTGGCTACACCTTC; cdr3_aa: CASSIVGGSVGYTF
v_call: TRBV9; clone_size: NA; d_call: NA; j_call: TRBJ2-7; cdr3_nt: TGTGCCAGCAGCGTAGCGTCGGTAATAGTTAGGGAGCAGTACTTC; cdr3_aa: CASSVASVIVREQYF
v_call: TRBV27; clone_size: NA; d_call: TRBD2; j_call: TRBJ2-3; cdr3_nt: TGTGCCAGCAGTTACTCCCCCCCACCGGGACTAGCGGGGGGGCTGGATACGCAGTATTTT; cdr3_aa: CASSYSPPPGLAGGLDTQYF
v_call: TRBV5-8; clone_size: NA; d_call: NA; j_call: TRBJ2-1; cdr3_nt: TGTGCCAGCAGCTTGACGGGGAATGAGCAGTTCTTC; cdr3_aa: CASSLTGNEQFF
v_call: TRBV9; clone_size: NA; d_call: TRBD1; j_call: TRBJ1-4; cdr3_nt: TGTGCCAGCAGCGTGGGGACAGGGGGGACTAATGAAAAACTGTTTTTT; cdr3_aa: CASSVGTGGTNEKLFF
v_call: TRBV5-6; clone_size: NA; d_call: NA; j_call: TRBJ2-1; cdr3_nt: TGTGCCAGCAGCTTGAGAACCCCTATGAATGAGCAGTTCTTC; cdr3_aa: CASSLRTPMNEQFF
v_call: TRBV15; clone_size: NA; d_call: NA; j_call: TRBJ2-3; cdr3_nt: TGTGCCACCAGCAGAGGTGGGGCCACAGATACGCAGTATTTT; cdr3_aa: CATSRGGATDTQYF
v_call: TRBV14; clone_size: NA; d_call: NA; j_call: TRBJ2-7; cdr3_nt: TGTGCCAGCAGCCAAGATTTGGTCCGAGTCTACGAGCAGTACTTC; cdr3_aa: CASSQDLVRVYEQYF
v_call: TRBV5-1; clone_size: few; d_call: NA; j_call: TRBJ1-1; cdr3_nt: TGCGCCAGCAGCTTGTATGGGGACGCCACTAACACTGAAGCTTTCTTT; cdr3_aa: CASSLYGDATNTEAFF
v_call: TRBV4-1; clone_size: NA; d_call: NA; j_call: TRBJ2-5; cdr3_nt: TGCGCCAGCAGCCAAGCTCTCCGCCATCAAGAGACCCAGTACTTC; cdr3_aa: CASSQALRHQETQYF
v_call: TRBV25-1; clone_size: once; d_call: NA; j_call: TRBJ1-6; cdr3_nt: TGTGCCAGCCAAGAAGCGGCGAGGAATTCACCCCTCCACTTT; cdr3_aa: CASQEAARNSPLHF
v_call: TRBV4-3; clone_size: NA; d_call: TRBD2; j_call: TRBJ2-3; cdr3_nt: TGCGCCAGCAGCCAAGATCTGCCGCGGGGGGGCCCAGATACGCAGTATTTT; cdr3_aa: CASSQDLPRGGPDTQYF
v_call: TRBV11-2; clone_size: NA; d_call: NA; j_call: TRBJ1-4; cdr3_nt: TGTGCCAGCAGCCGCGGGACTGGTGACGAAAAACTGTTTTTT; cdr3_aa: CASSRGTGDEKLFF
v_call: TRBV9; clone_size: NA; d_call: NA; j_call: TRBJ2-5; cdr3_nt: TGTGCCAGCAGCCAGAGGACAGCCCAAGAGACCCAGTACTTC; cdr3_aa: CASSQRTAQETQYF
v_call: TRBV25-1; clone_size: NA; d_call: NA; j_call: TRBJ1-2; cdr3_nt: TGTGCCAGCAGTGAATTTGGGCGCAACTATGGCTACACCTTC; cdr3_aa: CASSEFGRNYGYTF
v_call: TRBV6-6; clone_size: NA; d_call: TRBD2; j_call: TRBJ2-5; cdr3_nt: TGTGCCAGCAGCCAAACTAGCGGGGGGGCCGGGGAGACCCAGTACTTC; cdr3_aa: CASSQTSGGAGETQYF
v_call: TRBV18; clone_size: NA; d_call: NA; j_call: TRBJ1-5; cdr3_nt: TGTGCCAGCTCACCTTTTCGGACATCTCCTACCGTATTCAATCAGCCCCAGCATTTT; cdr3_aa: CASSPFRTSPTVFNQPQHF
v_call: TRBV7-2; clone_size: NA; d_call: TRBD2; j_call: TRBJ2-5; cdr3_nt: TGTGCCAGCAGCTTCAGCGGGGGCCACCAAGAGACCCAGTACTTC; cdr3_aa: CASSFSGGHQETQYF
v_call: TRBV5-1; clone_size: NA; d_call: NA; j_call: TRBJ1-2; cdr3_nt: TGCGCCAGCAGTCGGGAGACGGAGGATGGCTACACCTTC; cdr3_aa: CASSRETEDGYTF
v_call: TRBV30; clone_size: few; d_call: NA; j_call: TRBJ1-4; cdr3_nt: TGTGCCTGGGGCCGGGACTCCCAAAACCCCGGTGAAAAACTGTTTTTT; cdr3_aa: CAWGRDSQNPGEKLFF
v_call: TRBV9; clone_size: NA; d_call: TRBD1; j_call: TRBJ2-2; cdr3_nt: TGTGCCAGCAGCCCGGACAGGAGGAACACCGGGGAGCTGTTTTTT; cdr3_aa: CASSPDRRNTGELFF
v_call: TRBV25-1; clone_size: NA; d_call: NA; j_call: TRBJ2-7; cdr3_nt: TGTGCCAGCAGTGAATGGGGGGAATCCTACGAGCAGTACTTC; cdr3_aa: CASSEWGESYEQYF
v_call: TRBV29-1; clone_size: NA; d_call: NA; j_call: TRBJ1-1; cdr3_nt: TGCAGCGTTGATCCCCACGGGGGAAGGCGGACTGAAGCTTTCTTT; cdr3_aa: CSVDPHGGRRTEAFF
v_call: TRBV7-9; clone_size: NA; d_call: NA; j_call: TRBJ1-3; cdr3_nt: TGTGCCAGCAGCGCTCTGACAAAGGCTGGAAACACCATATATTTT; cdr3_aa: CASSALTKAGNTIYF
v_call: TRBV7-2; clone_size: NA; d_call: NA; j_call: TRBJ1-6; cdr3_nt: TGTGCCAGCAGCTTAGCGCGGGGAGGTTCACCCCTCCACTTT; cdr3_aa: CASSLARGGSPLHF